This TCR beta chain was recorded in a study of cytomegalovirus exposure and HLA in healthy donors. Study results and caveats: Reportedly, diagnosis of cytomegalovirus status by the classifier showed high specificity and sensitivity.

60 Vbeta and 13 Jbeta primers were used in PCR. Generated by immunoSEQ multiplex PCR, the TCRdb table keeps only in-frame clones and is missing some. The repertoire holds around 150,000 clones, with less than 10% as singletons. This clone was picked up a small number of times. Its antigen is not identified. The sample taken for sequencing was PBMCs. The clonotype originates from a male donor in good health and CMV-seronegative.

CDR3: CASSPLRGQRNYGYTF. DNA for the CDR3: TGCGCCAGCAGCCCCCTGCGGGGGCAGCGCAACTATGGCTACACCTTC. The V gene is TRBV4-3, the J gene TRBJ1-2; D perhaps matches TRBD1 (6 bases). The germline V and J ends were trimmed by 4 bases and 2 bases, with 17 bases remaining between them. This CDR3 is built from 16 residues. Germline V gene sequence: CDR1 LGHNA, CDR2 YSLEER.